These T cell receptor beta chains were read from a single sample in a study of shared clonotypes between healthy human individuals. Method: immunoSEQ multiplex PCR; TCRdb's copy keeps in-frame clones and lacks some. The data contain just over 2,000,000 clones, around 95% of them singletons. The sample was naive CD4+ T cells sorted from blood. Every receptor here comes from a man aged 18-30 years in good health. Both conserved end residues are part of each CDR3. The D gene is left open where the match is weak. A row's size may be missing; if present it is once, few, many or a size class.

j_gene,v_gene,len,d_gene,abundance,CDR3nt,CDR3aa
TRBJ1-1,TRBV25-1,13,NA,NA,TGTGCCAGCACCGCCGGGACAAACACTGAAGCTTTCTTT,CASTAGTNTEAFF
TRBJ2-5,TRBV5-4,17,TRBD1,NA,TGTGCCAGCAGCTTGAATGGGCAGGGGGCGAGCCAAGAGACCCAGTACTTC,CASSLNGQGASQETQYF
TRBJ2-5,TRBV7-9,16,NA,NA,TGTGCCAGCAGCTCCGACCGGGACACCTGGGAAAAGACCCAGTACTTC,CASSSDRDTWEKTQYF
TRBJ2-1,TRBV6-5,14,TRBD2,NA,TGTGCCAGCTCGAGGGAGGGGCCCTACAATGAGCAGTTCTTC,CASSREGPYNEQFF
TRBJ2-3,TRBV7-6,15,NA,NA,TGTGCCAGCAGCTTTGGGCAGGGGAGCACAGATACGCAGTATTTT,CASSFGQGSTDTQYF
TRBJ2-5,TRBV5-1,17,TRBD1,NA,TGCGCCAGCAGCTCGGTCCCGGGACAGGGGCCCCAAGAGACCCAGTACTTC,CASSSVPGQGPQETQYF
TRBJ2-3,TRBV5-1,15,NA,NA,TGCGCCAGCAGCTTGACCGGGAGAGGGACAGATACGCAGTATTTT,CASSLTGRGTDTQYF
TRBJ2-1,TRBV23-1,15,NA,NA,TGCGCCAGCAGTCTCAGCGGAAGCTCCTACAATGAGCAGTTCTTC,CASSLSGSSYNEQFF
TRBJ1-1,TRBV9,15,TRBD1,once,TGTGCCAGCAGCGTAGCGGCAGGGGGCGTCACTGAAGCTTTCTTT,CASSVAAGGVTEAFF
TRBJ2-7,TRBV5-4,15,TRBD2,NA,TGTGCCAGCAGCCCCGGATCGCTAGCGGCCTACGAGCAGTACTTC,CASSPGSLAAYEQYF
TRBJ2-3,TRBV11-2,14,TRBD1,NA,TGTGCCAGCAGCGTGACAGGGAAGGCAGATACGCAGTATTTT,CASSVTGKADTQYF
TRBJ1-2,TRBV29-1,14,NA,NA,TGCAGCGTTGAAGAGGTCATCATAAGCTATGGCTACACCTTC,CSVEEVIISYGYTF
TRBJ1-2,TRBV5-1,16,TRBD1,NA,TGCGCCAGCAGCTTGCAATTCGGGACAGGGTTGGGTGGCTACACCTTC,CASSLQFGTGLGGYTF
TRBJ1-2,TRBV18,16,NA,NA,TGTGCCAGCTCACCAGAACGATTAGGGGCAAGAAATGGCTACACCTTC,CASSPERLGARNGYTF
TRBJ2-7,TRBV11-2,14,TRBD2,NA,TGTGCCAGCAGCTTACTGGGACTAGTCTCCGAGCAGTACTTC,CASSLLGLVSEQYF
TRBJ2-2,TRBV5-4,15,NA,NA,TGTGCCAGCAGCTCTCGGACGGTAAACACCGGGGAGCTGTTTTTT,CASSSRTVNTGELFF
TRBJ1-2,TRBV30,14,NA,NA,TGTGCCTGGCTCTTGAGGGAAATTAACTATGGCTACACCTTC,CAWLLREINYGYTF
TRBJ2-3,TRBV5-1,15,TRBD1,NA,TGCGCCAGCAGCCCAGGACAGGGTGGCACAGATACGCAGTATTTT,CASSPGQGGTDTQYF
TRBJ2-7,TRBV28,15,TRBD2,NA,TGTGCCAGCAGTTTGGGACTAGCGGGGGCCAGGGAGCAGTACTTC,CASSLGLAGAREQYF
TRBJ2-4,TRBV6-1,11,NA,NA,TGTGCCAGCAGTAGGTTAGACATTCAGTACTTC,CASSRLDIQYF
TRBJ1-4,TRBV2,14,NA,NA,TGTGCCAGCAGTGATTTCCTGGCTAATGAAAAACTGTTTTTT,CASSDFLANEKLFF
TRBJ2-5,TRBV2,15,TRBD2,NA,TGTGCCAGCAGTGATCGGGGGGACCGATTAAAGACCCAGTACTTC,CASSDRGDRLKTQYF
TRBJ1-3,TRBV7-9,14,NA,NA,TGTGCCAGCAGCGCGACAGGCTCTGGAAACACCATATATTTT,CASSATGSGNTIYF
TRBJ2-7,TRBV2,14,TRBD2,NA,TGTGCCAGCATCCCGGGGGGAGGGGCCTACGAGCAGTACTTC,CASIPGGGAYEQYF
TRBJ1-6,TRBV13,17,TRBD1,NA,TGTGCCAGCAGCTTAATGACAGGGAATAAAAATAATTCACCCCTCCACTTT,CASSLMTGNKNNSPLHF
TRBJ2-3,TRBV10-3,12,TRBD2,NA,TGTGCCACTTCCGGGGGGACAGATACGCAGTATTTT,CATSGGTDTQYF
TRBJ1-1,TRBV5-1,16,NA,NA,TGCGCCAGCAGCTTGGTAGCAGGGGCGGTTTACACTGAAGCTTTCTTT,CASSLVAGAVYTEAFF
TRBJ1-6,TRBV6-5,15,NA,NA,TGTGCCAGCAGTTACTCGAAATGGCCTAATTCACCCCTCCACTTT,CASSYSKWPNSPLHF